The next 26 T cell receptor beta chains were all read from a single sample in a study of T cells in Graves' hyperthyroidism and ophthalmopathy. The investigators amplified TCR beta CDR3 regions from RNA transcripts. HTBI primers were used for first-round RT-PCR of the TCR CDR3. Each CDR3 protein is one row after TCRdb ran MiXCR on the multiplex PCR reads. The table has a few hundred thousand distinct CDR3 sequences, roughly 13% seen once. Sequenced material: blood. The receptors shown here come from a woman aged 40 to 50 with Graves' ophthalmopathy.

This clonotype was recorded many times. The chain uses TRBV11-2 and TRBJ1-1; perhaps TRBD1 as D (6 bases). The length of the CDR3 is 14 residues. The V gene's germline CDR1 is SGHAT and CDR2 FQNNGV. V dropped 8 bases and J dropped 5 bases, with 18 bases sitting between them. CDR3: CASVLGGSGTEAFF. In nucleotides, the CDR3 is TGTGCCAGCGTCCTAGGGGGGAGTGGTACTGAAGCTTTCTTT.

This clonotype was detected only a few times. The rearrangement joins TRBV7-8 to TRBJ1-3; no clear D gene. V dropped 5 bases and J dropped 0 bases, with 20 bases sitting between them. Germline-derived CDR1 and CDR2 are SGHVS and FQNEAQ. The CDR3 contains 18 residues. The CDR3 is CASSPPSLKISSGNTIYF. Here the CDR3 DNA reads TGTGCCAGCAGCCCTCCATCTTTAAAAATAAGCTCTGGAAACACCATATATTTT.

This clonotype was seen a handful of times. This may be a read error, as it is one base from a much larger clone. The rearrangement joins TRBV28 to TRBJ2-7, with D possibly matching TRBD2 (6 bases). Per the germline V gene, CDR1 is MDHEN and CDR2 is SYDVKM. CDR3 size: 15 residues. V lost 6 bases, J lost 5 bases, and 20 bases lay in between. CDR3 protein: CASRHMAGTRDEQYF. The CDR3 nucleotides read TGTGCCAGCAGACATATGGCGGGGACCAGAGACGAGCAGTACTTC. Full variable domain (rest looked up from reference TRBV28 and TRBJ2-7): DVKVTQSSRYLVKRTGEKVFLECVQDMDHENMFWYRQDPGLGLRLIYFSYDVKMKEKGDIPEGYSVSREKKERFSLILESASTNQTSMYLCASRHMAGTRDEQYFGPGTRLTVT.

This clonotype has at least ten counts. V gene TRBV7-8 combines with J gene TRBJ1-2; D is unclear. CDR3 length: 15 amino acids. In germline, CDR1 is SGHVS, CDR2 FQNEAQ. The V end lost 2 bases, the J end lost 6 bases, and 16 bases lay between the germline ends. CDR3 sequence: CASSLLRVLVNGYTF. The CDR3 nucleotides are TGTGCCAGCAGCTTACTTAGAGTTTTGGTAAATGGCTACACCTTC.

This clonotype was found many times. The gene calls are TRBV6-1 and TRBJ2-5; 7 nucleotides line up with TRBD2. Germline V gives CDR1 MNHNS, CDR2 SASEGT. J gave up 6 bases and V 4 bases, and 8 bases lay outside the gene matches. This CDR3 has 14 residues. In DNA, the CDR3 is TGTGCCAGCAGTGTCGACTCGGGGGGAAAGACCCAGTACTTC. It is translated as CASSVDSGGKTQYF.

As concerns this clonotype: This may stem from a read error, because a much larger clone lies one nucleotide away. This chain connects TRBV27 to TRBJ2-5; D is perhaps TRBD1 or TRBD2 (7 bases each). CDR3 length: 14 amino acids. V was shortened by 8 bases and J by 4 bases, with 17 bases between the two germline ends. Germline loops: CDR1 MNHEY, CDR2 SMNVEV (reference sequence). DNA of the CDR3: TGTGCCAGCGGTCAGGGGGGGATGCGAGAGACCCAGTACTTC. Translated: CASGQGGMRETQYF.

This clonotype was recorded many times. Here the CDR3 reads CASSSGVDYVDYGYTF. The DNA of the CDR3 is TGTGCCAGCAGTTCAGGGGTGGATTACGTTGACTATGGCTACACCTTC. V is TRBV6-1 and J is TRBJ1-2; a weak D match, TRBD1 (6 bases). Germline V CDR1 and CDR2: MNHNS, SASEGT. The CDR3 runs 16 residues. Trimming removed 5 bases at V and 3 bases at J, with 19 bases between.

This clonotype showed up many times. The gene calls are TRBV12-3 or TRBV12-4 and TRBJ2-1, with 8 nucleotides matching TRBD2. The V gene end was trimmed by 5 bases and the J gene end by 7 bases; junction bases not matched to a gene: 19. This CDR3 has 18 residues. The CDR3 spells CASSPSRGAGDGRNEQFF. The CDR3 DNA reads TGTGCCAGCAGTCCGTCCCGCGGAGCGGGAGACGGTCGGAATGAGCAGTTCTTC.

This clonotype was seen at least ten times. This chain joins TRBV7-9 and TRBJ1-1; D is perhaps TRBD1 (5 bases). The CDR3 extends over 12 amino acids. Germline V CDR1 and CDR2: SEHNR, FQNEAQ (reference sequence). V dropped 3 bases and J dropped 5 bases, with 7 bases sitting between them. The CDR3 spells CASSFEGTEAFF. CDR3 DNA sequence: TGTGCCAGCAGCTTTGAGGGGACTGAAGCTTTCTTT.

This clonotype was detected ten times or more. The rearrangement joins TRBV7-9 to TRBJ1-1, with 8 bases that match TRBD1. The V gene's germline CDR1 is SEHNR and CDR2 FQNEAQ (reference sequence). V lost 5 bases to trimming and J lost 3 bases; unmatched junction nucleotides: 11. The CDR3 spans 16 residues. Here the CDR3 DNA reads TGTGCCAGCAGCGTACCACCGGGACAGGAACACACTGAAGCTTTCTTT. It is translated as CASSVPPGQEHTEAFF.

On this clonotype: One base away lies a much larger clone, so this may be a sequencing read error. V usage is TRBV2 and J usage is TRBJ2-2; no firm D call. Germline CDR1 and CDR2: SNHLY and FYNNEI. The CDR3 extends over 15 amino acids. Trimming took 4 bases from V and 4 from J, leaving 13 bases between them. The CDR3 DNA sequence: TGTGCCAGCAGTGTGAATCCCGGATGCACCGGGGAGCTGTTTTTT. Its protein is CASSVNPGCTGELFF.

This clonotype was detected ten times or more. V usage is TRBV3-1 and J usage is TRBJ1-1; 8 bases are shared with TRBD1. The CDR3 loop spans 17 amino acids. The germline gives CDR1 LGHDT, CDR2 YNNKEL (reference sequence). After removal of 4 bases from V and 3 bases from J, the junction contained 13 bases not matched to a gene. CDR3 DNA: TGTGCCAGCAGCCTCACGTCTCCAGGGGGCAGGGACACTGAAGCTTTCTTT. Its protein product is CASSLTSPGGRDTEAFF.

This clonotype was observed many times. The CDR3 region has the DNA TGTGCCAGCAGTTCCCCCTACTTGATCACAGGGACAGATACGCAGTATTTT. Translation: CASSSPYLITGTDTQYF. The V call is TRBV28, the J call TRBJ2-3, with a weak D call TRBD1 (6 bases). Germline CDR1 reads MDHEN; CDR2 reads SYDVKM. The CDR3 covers 17 residues. Trimming removed 4 bases at V and 3 bases at J, with 20 bases between.

This chain connects TRBV7-9 to TRBJ2-5; TRBD2 matches at 9 bases. Germline-derived CDR1 and CDR2 are SEHNR and FQNEAQ (reference sequence). The CDR3 contains 14 residues. Germline trimming cut 5 bases from V and 5 bases from J; bases unmatched to any gene: 6. The CDR3 loop is CASSPRGGEETQYF. The DNA of the CDR3 is TGTGCCAGCAGCCCCCGCGGGGGGGAGGAGACCCAGTACTTC.

This clonotype was seen repeatedly, ten times or more. The chain uses TRBV11-2 and TRBJ2-2; the D is unclear. V lost 0 bases and J 7 bases, leaving 9 bases between the germline ends. The CDR3 totals 14 residues. Germline values: CDR1 SGHAT, CDR2 FQNNGV. CDR3 protein: CASSLEVHGGELFF. Written as DNA, the CDR3 is TGTGCCAGCAGCTTAGAGGTTCACGGCGGGGAGCTGTTTTTT.

The chain carries TRBV4-1 and TRBJ2-2, with TRBD1 matching over 7 bases. The CDR3 is 15 residues long. J gave up 6 bases and V 4 bases, and 8 bases lay outside the gene matches. In germline, CDR1 is MGHRA, CDR2 YSYEKL. The CDR3 nucleotides read TGCGCCAGCAGCCCCTGGAGAGGGGGCCCCGGGGAGCTGTTTTTT. Its protein is CASSPWRGGPGELFF.

The chain is built from TRBV5-1 and TRBJ1-1, with unresolved D. The CDR3 totals 14 residues. The ends were cut back, 1 base at V and 7 bases at J, with 14 bases in the middle. Germline V gene sequence: CDR1 SGHRS, CDR2 YFSETQ. DNA for the CDR3: TGCGCCAGCAGCTTGAGCTACGGCCAAGTTGAAGCTTTCTTT. Residues: CASSLSYGQVEAFF.

The V call is TRBV5-1, the J call TRBJ2-3; 7 bases fit TRBD2. This CDR3 spans 16 amino acids. Germline V gives CDR1 SGHRS, CDR2 YFSETQ. V was pared by 0 bases and J by 2 bases, with 6 bases of the junction left unmatched. CDR3: CASSLVPSGYTDTQYF. The CDR3 DNA reads as TGCGCCAGCAGCTTGGTTCCTAGCGGATACACAGATACGCAGTATTTT. Combining the CDR3 with reference TRBV5-1 and TRBJ2-3 gives the whole variable domain KAGVTQTPRYLIKTRGQQVTLSCSPISGHRSVSWYQQTPGQGLQFLFEYFSETQRNKGNFPGRFSGRQFSNSRSEMNVSTLELGDSALYLCASSLVPSGYTDTQYFGPGTRLTVL.

This clonotype was counted ten times or more. The rearrangement uses TRBV10-3 and TRBJ1-2; D is unclear. The CDR3 runs to 14 residues. Germline assignment: CDR1 ENHRY and CDR2 SYGVKD. Trimming pared 2 bases from V and 7 bases from J, leaving 14 bases between. The CDR3 DNA reads as TGTGCCATCAGTGAGCAGCGGATTGGGAGTGGCTACACCTTC. Translation: CAISEQRIGSGYTF.

At least ten counts were recorded for this clonotype. The genes are TRBV11-3 and TRBJ2-7; D assignment may be TRBD1 or TRBD2 (5 bases each). Trimming stripped 5 bases from V and 6 bases from J, with 14 bases between. The CDR3 covers 13 residues. Germline-derived CDR1 and CDR2 are SGHNT and YENEEA. Written as DNA, the CDR3 is TGTGCCAGCAGCGGACTTACTCAGGGCGAGCAGTACTTC. Its protein product is CASSGLTQGEQYF.

This clonotype appeared many times. CDR3 sequence reads: CSVETGPERDGYTF. The CDR3 nucleotides are TGCAGCGTTGAAACAGGGCCGGAGAGGGATGGCTACACCTTC. The rearrangement uses TRBV29-1 and TRBJ1-2; maybe TRBD1 (6 bases). Germline V CDR1 and CDR2: SQVTM, ANQGSEA. Deletions cut 2 bases from V and 6 bases from J, with 16 bases between. This CDR3 region has 14 residues.

Ten or more counts support this clonotype. This chain connects TRBV5-1 to TRBJ2-7; D uncertain. The CDR3 has 12 amino acids. The germline CDR1 and CDR2 sequences are SGHRS and YFSETQ. The V gene lost 4 bases and the J gene lost 0 bases, with 5 bases spanning the gap. The CDR3, as DNA: TGCGCCAGCAGCCCACGCTCCTACGAGCAGTACTTC. It specifies CASSPRSYEQYF.

This clonotype was recorded many times. The chain recombines TRBV20-1 with TRBJ1-2; D gene ambiguous. This CDR3 contains 14 residues. Trimming removed 2 bases at V and 8 bases at J, with 18 bases between. Germline CDR1 and CDR2: DFQATT and SNEGSKA (reference sequence). CDR3: CSARMGRPELGYTF. DNA of the CDR3: TGCAGTGCTAGAATGGGCAGGCCTGAGTTGGGCTACACCTTC.

With respect to this clonotype: A much more abundant neighbour one base away suggests this may be a read error. This sequence joins TRBV5-1 and TRBJ1-1; D remains unclear. The CDR3 runs to 13 residues. V gave up 5 bases and J gave up 1 base, with 9 bases separating them. Germline V gene data show CDR1 as SGHRS and CDR2 as YFSETQ. The CDR3 region is CASRTSTNTEAFF. The CDR3 region has the DNA TGCGCCAGCAGGACTAGCACGAACACTGAAGCTTTCTTT.

This clonotype was found many times. The chain employs TRBV6-1 and TRBJ1-5, with TRBD1 matching over 7 bases. The CDR3 contains 14 residues. The ends lost 5 bases at V and 1 base at J; junction bases unmatched: 2. From germline, CDR1 is MNHNS and CDR2 SASEGT. The CDR3 here is CASSPDRSNQPQHF. DNA for the CDR3: TGTGCCAGCAGTCCGGACAGGAGCAATCAGCCCCAGCATTTT.

This clonotype was observed a handful of times. The chain has TRBV3-1 and TRBJ2-1; D gene unclear. The V gene's germline CDR1 is LGHDT and CDR2 YNNKEL (reference sequence). The CDR3 covers 17 residues. V lost 4 bases and J lost 8, with 24 bases in between. CDR3 sequence: CASSPQESHNPLHEQFF. In nucleotides, the CDR3 is TGTGCCAGCAGCCCCCAAGAGAGCCACAACCCACTCCATGAGCAGTTCTTC.